This is a list of T cell receptor beta chains from one sample in a study of T cells in Graves' hyperthyroidism and ophthalmopathy. MiXCR, applied by TCRdb to the multiplex PCR reads, yields one record per CDR3 protein. There are fewer than 450,000 distinct CDR3 sequences in the sample; about 15% occur only once, and roughly 35% lies in the top ten. The specimen was blood. These receptors were taken from a woman aged 25 to 39 with Graves' hyperthyroidism that later progressed to Graves' ophthalmopathy. The CDR3 runs from the conserved cysteine through the conserved F or W. Each record gives: J gene, D gene, V gene, clone size, CDR3 protein, CDR3 DNA. The D gene is left open where the match is weak. Some rows have no size entry. The others give once, few or many, or a class for an expanded clone.

J: TRBJ2-1; D: TRBD1; V: TRBV6-1; size: -; CDR3: CASSESRGLGNEQFF; DNA: TGTGCCAGCAGTGAAAGTAGGGGGCTGGGCAATGAGCAGTTCTTC
J: TRBJ2-7; D: -; V: TRBV7-2; size: many; CDR3: CASSFQGINEQYF; DNA: TGTGCCAGCAGCTTCCAGGGTATCAACGAGCAGTACTTC
J: TRBJ2-4; D: TRBD1; V: TRBV20-1; size: many; CDR3: CSAFPGGSAKNIQYF; DNA: TGCAGTGCTTTTCCAGGGGGCTCGGCCAAAAACATTCAGTACTTC
J: TRBJ2-7; D: -; V: TRBV20-1; size: many; CDR3: CSASYPQGGSYEQYF; DNA: TGCAGTGCTAGCTATCCCCAGGGGGGCTCCTACGAGCAGTACTTC
J: TRBJ2-3; D: TRBD1; V: TRBV5-1; size: -; CDR3: CASSFLDRGGTDTQYF; DNA: TGCGCCAGCAGCTTTCTCGACAGGGGTGGCACAGATACGCAGTATTTT
J: TRBJ2-7; D: -; V: TRBV6-6; size: many; CDR3: CASSYDRATSYEQYF; DNA: TGTGCCAGCAGTTACGATCGGGCCACTAGCTACGAGCAGTACTTC
J: TRBJ2-7; D: TRBD1; V: TRBV12-3/TRBV12-4; size: many; CDR3: CASRGQGATYEQYF; DNA: TGTGCCAGCAGGGGACAGGGGGCCACCTACGAGCAGTACTTC
J: TRBJ1-1; D: -; V: TRBV5-1; size: -; CDR3: CASSLDEGLNTEAFF; DNA: TGCGCCAGCAGCTTGGATGAGGGGTTGAACACTGAAGCTTTCTTT
J: TRBJ2-7; D: TRBD2; V: TRBV3-1; size: -; CDR3: CASSGSGSDEQYF; DNA: TGTGCCAGCAGCGGTAGCGGGAGCGACGAGCAGTACTTC
J: TRBJ2-3; D: -; V: TRBV27; size: few; CDR3: CASSLKLLGTQYF; DNA: TGTGCCAGCAGTTTAAAGCTCCTAGGTACGCAGTATTTT
J: TRBJ1-2; D: -; V: TRBV30; size: few; CDR3: CAWSLKANYGYTF; DNA: TGTGCCTGGAGTTTAAAGGCTAACTATGGCTACACCTTC
J: TRBJ1-5; D: -; V: TRBV20-1; size: many; CDR3: CSARAVGDQPQHF; DNA: TGCAGTGCTAGAGCGGTAGGCGACCAGCCCCAGCATTTT
J: TRBJ2-1; D: -; V: TRBV7-9; size: few; CDR3: CASSSPGGGAWGNEQFF; DNA: TGTGCCAGCAGCTCCCCCGGGGGTGGGGCATGGGGGAATGAGCAGTTCTTC
J: TRBJ2-2; D: TRBD2; V: TRBV2; size: -; CDR3: CASRLRERAGELFF; DNA: TGTGCCAGCAGATTGCGGGAGAGGGCCGGGGAGCTGTTTTTT
J: TRBJ2-2; D: -; V: TRBV3-1; size: -; CDR3: CAGGDTNTGELFF; DNA: TGTGCCGGCGGGGACACGAACACCGGGGAGCTGTTTTTT
J: TRBJ2-7; D: TRBD2; V: TRBV27; size: many; CDR3: CASSLFSAGGPGEQYF; DNA: TGTGCCAGCAGTTTATTCTCAGCGGGAGGGCCGGGGGAGCAGTACTTC
J: TRBJ2-2; D: -; V: TRBV25-1; size: many; CDR3: CASSEVSGELFF; DNA: TGTGCCAGCAGTGAAGTCTCCGGGGAGCTGTTTTTT